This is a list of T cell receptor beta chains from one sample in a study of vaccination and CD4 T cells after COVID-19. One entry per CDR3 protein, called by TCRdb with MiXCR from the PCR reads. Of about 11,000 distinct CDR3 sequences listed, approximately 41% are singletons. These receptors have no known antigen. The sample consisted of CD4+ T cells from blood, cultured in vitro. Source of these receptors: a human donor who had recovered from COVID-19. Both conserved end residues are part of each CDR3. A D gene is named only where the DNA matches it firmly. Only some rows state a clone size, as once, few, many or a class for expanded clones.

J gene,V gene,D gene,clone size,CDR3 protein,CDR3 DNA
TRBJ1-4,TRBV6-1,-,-,CASSEASPGKEKLFF,TGTGCCAGCAGTGAAGCGAGCCCGGGCAAGGAAAAACTGTTTTTT
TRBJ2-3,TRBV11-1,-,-,CASSLDPTDTQYF,TGTGCCAGCAGCTTAGATCCGACAGATACGCAGTATTTT
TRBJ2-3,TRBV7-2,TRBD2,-,CASSPLGLAGADTQYF,TGTGCCAGCAGCCCCCTGGGGCTAGCGGGGGCAGATACGCAGTATTTT
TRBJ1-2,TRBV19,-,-,CASTMGGLSYGYTF,TGTGCCAGTACCATGGGGGGGTTGAGCTATGGCTACACCTTC
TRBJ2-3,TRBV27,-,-,CASSPGQLGDTQYF,TGTGCCAGCAGTCCCGGACAGCTTGGGGATACGCAGTATTTT
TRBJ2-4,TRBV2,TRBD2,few,CASRGPAGGPSKNIQYF,TGTGCCAGCAGAGGACCGGCGGGGGGGCCAAGCAAAAACATTCAGTACTTC
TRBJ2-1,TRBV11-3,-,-,CASSEPELDNEQFF,TGTGCCAGCAGCGAGCCGGAGTTAGACAATGAGCAGTTCTTC
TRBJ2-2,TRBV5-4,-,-,CASSLASRGGGELFF,TGTGCCAGCAGCTTGGCCTCGAGGGGTGGCGGGGAGCTGTTTTTT
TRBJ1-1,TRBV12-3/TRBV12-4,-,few,CASSPELVGAEAFF,TGTGCCAGCAGCCCGGAGTTGGTTGGAGCTGAAGCTTTCTTT
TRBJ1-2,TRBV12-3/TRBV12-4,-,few,CASSPGTSRLNYGYTF,TGTGCCAGCAGTCCCGGGACGTCGAGACTTAACTATGGCTACACCTTC
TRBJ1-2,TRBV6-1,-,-,CASTPEQVLGYGYTF,TGTGCCAGCACCCCTGAGCAGGTTTTAGGCTATGGCTACACCTTC
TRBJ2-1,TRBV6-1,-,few,CASSPHLEQFF,TGTGCCAGCAGTCCCCACCTTGAGCAGTTCTTC
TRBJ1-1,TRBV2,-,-,CASTTWRGITNTEAFF,TGTGCCAGCACCACCTGGAGGGGGATAACGAACACTGAAGCTTTCTTT
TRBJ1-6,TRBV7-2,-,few,CASSLVYQAGDSPLHF,TGTGCCAGCAGCTTAGTTTATCAGGCGGGGGATTCACCCCTCCACTTT
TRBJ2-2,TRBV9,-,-,CASSVRRDSDGELFF,TGTGCCAGCAGCGTAAGGCGGGATTCCGACGGGGAGCTGTTTTTT
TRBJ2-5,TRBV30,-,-,CAWSVRDRETQYF,TGTGCCTGGAGTGTACGGGACCGAGAGACCCAGTACTTC
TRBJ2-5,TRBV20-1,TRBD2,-,CSARGERGAKQETQYF,TGCAGTGCTAGGGGGGAGCGGGGGGCTAAACAAGAGACCCAGTACTTC
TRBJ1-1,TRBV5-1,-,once,CASSLALGVMNTEAFF,TGCGCCAGCAGCTTGGCCTTAGGGGTGATGAACACTGAAGCTTTCTTT
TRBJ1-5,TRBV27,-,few,CASSPRDSNQPQHF,TGTGCCAGCAGTCCACGGGACAGCAATCAGCCCCAGCATTTT
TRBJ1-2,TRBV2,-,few,CASSAAAGESYGYTF,TGTGCCAGCAGTGCGGCGGCAGGGGAGAGCTATGGCTACACCTTC
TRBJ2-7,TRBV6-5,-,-,CASSSTGILDEQYF,TGTGCCAGCAGTTCTACAGGTATATTGGACGAGCAGTACTTC
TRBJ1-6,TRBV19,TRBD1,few,CASSIVLDRGKSPLHF,TGTGCCAGTAGTATAGTCTTGGACAGGGGAAAATCACCCCTCCACTTT
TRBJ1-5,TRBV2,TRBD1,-,CASSRQGSDQPQHF,TGTGCCAGCAGTAGACAGGGGTCCGATCAGCCCCAGCATTTT
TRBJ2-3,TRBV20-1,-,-,CSARAQAMSTDTQYF,TGCAGTGCTAGGGCCCAGGCGATGAGCACAGATACGCAGTATTTT
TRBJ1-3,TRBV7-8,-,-,CASSTEGSGNTIYF,TGTGCCAGCAGCACAGAAGGGTCTGGAAACACCATATATTTT
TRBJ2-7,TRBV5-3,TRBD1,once,CARSWDSYEQYF,TGTGCCAGAAGCTGGGACAGCTACGAGCAGTACTTC
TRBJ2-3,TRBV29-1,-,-,CSATRTTTSTDTQYF,TGCAGCGCAACAAGGACCACAACTAGCACAGATACGCAGTATTTT
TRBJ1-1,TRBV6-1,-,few,CASMEREDTEAFF,TGTGCCAGCATGGAAAGGGAGGACACTGAAGCTTTCTTT
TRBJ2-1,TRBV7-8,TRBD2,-,CASSTRGLAGDNEQFF,TGTGCCAGCAGCACCCGAGGACTAGCGGGGGACAATGAGCAGTTCTTC
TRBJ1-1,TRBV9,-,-,CASSVDVGKGTEAFF,TGTGCCAGCAGCGTAGACGTGGGGAAGGGAACTGAAGCTTTCTTT
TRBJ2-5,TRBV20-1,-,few,CSAGGGSEGGETQYF,TGCAGTGCAGGAGGAGGTTCAGAGGGTGGGGAGACCCAGTACTTC
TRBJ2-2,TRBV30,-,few,CAWSPGVGELFF,TGTGCCTGGAGCCCGGGGGTTGGGGAGCTGTTTTTT
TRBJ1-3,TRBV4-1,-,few,CASSPRADSGNTIYF,TGCGCCAGCAGCCCGCGGGCGGACTCTGGAAACACCATATATTTT
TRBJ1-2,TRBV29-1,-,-,CSVYSGEDGYTF,TGCAGCGTCTACTCAGGGGAGGATGGCTACACCTTC
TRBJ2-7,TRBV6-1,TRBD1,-,CASRLATGGNYERYF,TGTGCCAGCAGGCTCGCGACAGGGGGGAACTACGAGCGGTACTTC
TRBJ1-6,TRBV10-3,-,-,CATFDGDKSPLHF,TGTGCCACATTCGACGGCGATAAATCACCCCTCCACTTT
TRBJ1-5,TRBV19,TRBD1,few,CASSFTTGVDQPQHF,TGTGCCAGTAGTTTCACTACAGGGGTTGATCAGCCCCAGCATTTT
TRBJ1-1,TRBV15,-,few,CATSSVSGVEAFF,TGTGCCACCAGCAGTGTCTCGGGTGTAGAAGCTTTCTTT
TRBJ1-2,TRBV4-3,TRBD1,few,CASSHLGQGKRFGYGYTF,TGCGCCAGCAGCCACTTAGGACAGGGAAAAAGGTTTGGCTATGGCTACACCTTC
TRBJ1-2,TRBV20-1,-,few,CSASPGHNYGYTF,TGCAGTGCTTCCCCGGGACACAACTATGGCTACACCTTC
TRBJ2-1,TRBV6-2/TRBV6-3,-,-,CASSYKWEQFF,TGTGCCAGCAGTTACAAATGGGAGCAGTTCTTC
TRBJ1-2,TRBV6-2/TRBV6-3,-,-,CASSYKDTGRDTF,TGTGCCAGCAGTTACAAAGACACGGGTAGAGACACCTTC
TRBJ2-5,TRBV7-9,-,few,CASKRDTGETQYF,TGTGCCAGCAAGAGGGACACTGGGGAGACCCAGTACTTC
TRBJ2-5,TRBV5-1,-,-,CASSLDLGLIGGTQYF,TGCGCCAGCAGCTTGGACCTCGGACTCATTGGGGGGACCCAGTACTTC
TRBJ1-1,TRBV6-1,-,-,CASLRGPEAFF,TGTGCCAGCCTCCGGGGGCCTGAAGCTTTCTTT
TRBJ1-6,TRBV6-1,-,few,CASSGGSPLHF,TGTGCCAGCAGTGGAGGCTCACCCCTCCACTTT
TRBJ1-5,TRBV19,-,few,CASSGRQVSNQPQHF,TGTGCCAGTAGTGGGAGACAGGTTAGTAATCAGCCCCAGCATTTT
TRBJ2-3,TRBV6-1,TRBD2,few,CASSTLAGAALSTDTQYF,TGTGCCAGCAGTACCCTAGCGGGAGCCGCTCTAAGCACAGATACGCAGTATTTT
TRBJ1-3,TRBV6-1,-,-,CASSEGQGLIGNTIYF,TGTGCCAGCAGTGAAGGGCAGGGTCTAATTGGAAACACCATATATTTT
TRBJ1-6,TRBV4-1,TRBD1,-,CASSQQGDSPLHF,TGCGCCAGCAGCCAGCAGGGGGATTCACCCCTCCACTTT
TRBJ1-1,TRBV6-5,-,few,CASSLKGRGAWNTEAFF,TGTGCCAGCAGTTTGAAGGGGAGGGGGGCCTGGAACACTGAAGCTTTCTTT
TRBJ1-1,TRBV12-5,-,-,CASDTRDMNTEAFF,TGTGCTAGTGATACCAGGGACATGAACACTGAAGCTTTCTTT
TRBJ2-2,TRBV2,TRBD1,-,CASTQGARTGELFF,TGTGCCAGCACGCAGGGGGCTAGAACCGGGGAGCTGTTTTTT